Below are 27 T cell receptor beta chains sequenced from a single sample in a study of ipilimumab plus nivolumab after autologous stem cell transplantation. Data came from immunoSEQ multiplex PCR; TCRdb stores just in-frame clones and leaves some out. The data show roughly 17,000 clones, 79% seen once. The sample here was PBMCs, taken in a trial of ipilimumab plus nivolumab as post-transplant consolidation. The origin of the receptors is a male donor with diffuse large B-cell lymphoma.

This clone was detected a few times. V gene TRBV30 combines with J gene TRBJ1-2, with no clear D. V was pared by 4 bases and J by 4 bases, with 16 bases between. This CDR3 spans 14 amino acids. The germline CDR1 and CDR2 sequences are GTSNPN and SVGIG (reference sequence). The chain's CDR3 is CAWTQEPGSYGYTF. CDR3 DNA sequence: TGTGCCTGGACCCAGGAGCCGGGAAGCTATGGCTACACCTTC.

The J gene is TRBJ2-2, the V gene TRBV9; the D is unclear. V lost 1 base to trimming and J lost 3 bases, with 16 bases between them. This CDR3 has 17 residues. The germline gives CDR1 SGDLS, CDR2 YYNGEE. The CDR3 here is CASSVSILGADTGELFF. CDR3 coding DNA: TGTGCCAGCAGCGTATCAATATTGGGCGCCGACACCGGGGAGCTGTTTTTT.

For the CDR3, the DNA is TGTGCCAGCAACAGATGGACTAGCGGGAGCTATGAGCAGTTCTTC. Translated, it gives CASNRWTSGSYEQFF. J is TRBJ2-1 and V is TRBV6-1; 13 bases line up with TRBD2. Germline CDR1 MNHNS, CDR2 SASEGT. Trimming removed 7 bases from V and 8 bases from J; junction bases left unmatched: 8. The CDR3 has 15 residues.

The V and J genes are TRBV5-4 and TRBJ2-3; TRBD2 aligns across 11 bases. J gave up 3 bases and V 3 bases, and 6 bases lay outside the gene matches. Germline CDR1 reads SGHNT; CDR2 reads YYREEE (reference sequence). The CDR3 spans 16 residues. This CDR3 is CASSSPTSGDTDTQYF. The CDR3 nucleotides read TGTGCCAGCAGCTCCCCGACTAGCGGGGATACAGATACGCAGTATTTT.

V usage is TRBV11-2 and J usage is TRBJ2-5; D not certain. V lost 3 bases and J 4 bases, leaving 6 bases between the germline ends. The CDR3 consists of 12 residues. CDR1 and CDR2 (germline): SGHAT, FQNNGV. The CDR3 sequence: CASSLEGETQYF. DNA for the CDR3: TGTGCCAGCAGCTTGGAAGGAGAGACCCAGTACTTC.

V and J are TRBV6-1 and TRBJ2-2; D is uncertain. The CDR3 contains 12 residues. Trimming removed 9 bases from V and 5 bases from J, with 10 bases in between. The V gene's germline CDR1 is MNHNS and CDR2 SASEGT. The CDR3, as DNA: TGTGCCAGTTGGACGAGAACCGGGGAGCTGTTTTTT. It translates to CASWTRTGELFF.

This rearrangement joins TRBV5-1 to TRBJ2-1; D is undetermined. The CDR3 extends over 15 amino acids. Trimming stripped 2 bases from V and 0 bases from J, with 9 bases between. In germline, CDR1 is SGHRS, CDR2 YFSETQ. The CDR3 sequence is CASSLSLGSYNEQFF. The CDR3 region has the DNA TGCGCCAGCAGCTTAAGCCTGGGCTCCTACAATGAGCAGTTCTTC.

The J gene is TRBJ2-7, the V gene TRBV13; D gene unclear. Germline assignment: CDR1 PRHDT and CDR2 FYEKMQ (reference sequence). The CDR3 has 16 residues. V was shortened by 2 bases and J by 3 bases, with 17 bases between the two germline ends. DNA for the CDR3: TGTGCCAGCAGCTTATCGAAAGATTCAAAGATCTACGAGCAGTACTTC. Encoded protein: CASSLSKDSKIYEQYF.

The CDR3 sequence: CASSAGLAGRYQETQYF. The CDR3 DNA is TGTGCCAGCAGCGCGGGACTAGCGGGACGGTACCAAGAGACCCAGTACTTC. V is TRBV7-3 and J is TRBJ2-5; 13 positions match TRBD2. Germline CDR1 SGHTA, CDR2 FQGTGA. The CDR3 has 17 amino acids. The V gene end was trimmed by 5 bases and the J gene end by 0 bases; junction bases not matched to a gene: 6. The full variable domain, in which reference TRBV7-3 and TRBJ2-5 provide the parts outside the CDR3, is GAGVSQTPSNKVTEKGKYVELRCDPISGHTALYWYRQSLGQGPEFLIYFQGTGAADDSGLPNDRFFAVRPEGSVSTLKIQRTERGDSAVYLCASSAGLAGRYQETQYFGPGTRLLVL.

The chain joins TRBV11-2 to TRBJ2-5; 10 bases fit TRBD2. V dropped 4 bases and J dropped 4; count of bases not matched to a gene: 12. This CDR3 region has 17 residues. From germline, CDR1 is SGHAT and CDR2 FQNNGV. CDR3 in amino acids: CASSYGLAAGAAETQYF. CDR3 nucleotide sequence: TGTGCCAGCAGCTATGGACTAGCGGCAGGGGCCGCAGAGACCCAGTACTTC.

Judged by abundance, this clone is large. As DNA, the CDR3 is TGCGCCAGCAGCCAAGAGGGCAGCCTTAGGCTGCCCCTCCACTTT. Translated: CASSQEGSLRLPLHF. V gene TRBV4-1 combines with J gene TRBJ1-6, with D uncertain. This CDR3 comprises 15 residues. Germline V CDR1 and CDR2: MGHRA, YSYEKL. Trimming removed 0 bases at V and 13 bases at J, with 16 bases between.

The rearrangement joins TRBV18 to TRBJ2-2; D ambiguous. V was shortened by 5 bases and J by 1 base, with 8 bases between the two germline ends. Germline V gene data show CDR1 as KGHSH and CDR2 as LQKENI. The CDR3 runs to 14 residues. CDR3 residues: CASSGPMNTGELFF. For the CDR3, the DNA is TGTGCCAGCTCAGGACCCATGAACACCGGGGAGCTGTTTTTT. Drawing the rest from reference TRBV18 and TRBJ2-2, the complete variable domain is NAGVMQNPRHLVRRRGQEARLRCSPMKGHSHVYWYRQLPEEGLKFMVYLQKENIIDESGMPKERFSAEFPKEGPSILRIQQVVRGDSAAYFCASSGPMNTGELFFGEGSRLTVL.

The chain is built from TRBV12-2 and TRBJ1-1; no check of the table's D call, TRBD1, against the DNA was made. TRBV12-2 is listed as a pseudogene. The CDR3 has 15 amino acids. In nucleotides, the CDR3 is TGTGCAAGTCGCTACAGACAGGGGGCCGTCACTGAAGCTTTCTTT. This translates into CASRYRQGAVTEAFF.

The chain links TRBV11-2 to TRBJ2-7; D could derive from TRBD1 or TRBD2 (6 bases each). CDR1 and CDR2 (germline): SGHAT, FQNNGV. Trimming pared 5 bases from V and 6 bases from J, leaving 14 bases between. This CDR3 region has 13 residues. This chain's CDR3 is CASSRERGSEQYF. CDR3 in DNA: TGTGCCAGCAGCCGGGAGAGGGGGAGCGAGCAGTACTTC.

The J gene is TRBJ2-7, the V gene TRBV7-6; possibly TRBD1 for D (5 bases). V was clipped by 5 bases and J by 6 bases, with 11 bases between them. Germline loops: CDR1 SGHVS, CDR2 FNYEAQ. The CDR3 covers 12 residues. The CDR3 sequence is CASSIQVGEQYF. The CDR3 region has the DNA TGTGCCAGCAGCATACAGGTCGGCGAGCAGTACTTC.

The CDR3, as DNA: TGTGCCAGCAGCTTGTCCCAACAGGCGAGTTCACCCCTCCACTTT. It is translated as CASSLSQQASSPLHF. The chain links TRBV5-4 to TRBJ1-6; D possibly corresponds to TRBD1 (5 bases). There are 15 residues in the CDR3. V lost 1 base, J lost 9 bases, and 14 bases lay in between. Germline values: CDR1 SGHNT, CDR2 YYREEE (reference sequence).

V gene TRBV7-2 combines with J gene TRBJ2-1; D uncertain. Trimming stripped 3 bases from V and 9 bases from J, with 12 bases between. Looked up from germline, CDR1 is SGHTA and CDR2 is FQGNSA. The CDR3 is 13 amino acids. The CDR3 loop is CASSFPQVGEQFF. CDR3 in DNA: TGTGCCAGCAGCTTTCCCCAGGTCGGTGAGCAGTTCTTC.

This clone showed up just once. The gene calls are TRBV6-1 and TRBJ1-5; TRBD1 matches at 7 bases. Looked up from germline, CDR1 is MNHNS and CDR2 is SASEGT. V shed 4 bases, J shed 4 bases, and the junction held 7 bases outside the gene matches. CDR3 length equals 15 residues. CDR3 DNA sequence: TGTGCCAGCAGTGCCTGGACAGGTGTAAATCAGCCCCAGCATTTT. It translates to CASSAWTGVNQPQHF.

The chain recombines TRBV5-1 with TRBJ2-3; the D is unclear. The CDR3 extends over 15 amino acids. Germline loops: CDR1 SGHRS, CDR2 YFSETQ. Deletions cut 4 bases from V and 6 bases from J, with 18 bases between. CDR3 coding DNA: TGCGCCAGCAGCAAGACCCAGGACCCCGGCGATACGCAGTATTTT. It translates to CASSKTQDPGDTQYF. Drawing the rest from reference TRBV5-1 and TRBJ2-3, the complete variable domain is KAGVTQTPRYLIKTRGQQVTLSCSPISGHRSVSWYQQTPGQGLQFLFEYFSETQRNKGNFPGRFSGRQFSNSRSEMNVSTLELGDSALYLCASSKTQDPGDTQYFGPGTRLTVL.

This clone is termed medium-sized. The V gene is TRBV7-2, the J gene TRBJ2-7; D unclear. Germline assignment: CDR1 SGHTA and CDR2 FQGNSA. Trimming cost V 1 base and J 7 bases, with 23 bases left between them. The CDR3 has 17 residues. CDR3 in amino acids: CASSLGASHPTWGEQYF. Written as DNA, the CDR3 is TGTGCCAGCAGCTTAGGGGCCAGCCACCCGACGTGGGGTGAGCAGTACTTC.

CDR3 sequence (DNA): TGTGCCAGCAGTTACAACCCCACGGGTCAGCCCCAGCATTTT. This translates into CASSYNPTGQPQHF. The V and J genes are TRBV6-5 and TRBJ1-5; D unclear. V dropped 2 bases and J dropped 6 bases, with 11 bases sitting between them. There are 14 residues in the CDR3. Germline assignment: CDR1 MNHEY and CDR2 SVGAGI.

J is TRBJ2-1 and V is TRBV9; 7 bases map to TRBD1. Germline trimming cut 0 bases from V and 7 bases from J; bases unmatched to any gene: 7. Germline assignment: CDR1 SGDLS and CDR2 YYNGEE. The CDR3 is 15 amino acids. In DNA, the CDR3 is TGTGCCAGCAGCGTAGCTCCGGACAGGTTTAATGAGCAGTTCTTC. Amino acid sequence: CASSVAPDRFNEQFF.

This clone was counted a few times. The gene calls are TRBV5-1 and TRBJ1-1; D remains ambiguous. Germline-derived CDR1 and CDR2 are SGHRS and YFSETQ. V was cut by 6 bases and J by 0 bases, with 12 bases left in between. The CDR3 consists of 14 residues. This chain's CDR3 is CASTADYMNTEAFF. The CDR3 nucleotides read TGCGCCAGCACAGCGGATTATATGAACACTGAAGCTTTCTTT.

The V and J genes are TRBV7-9 and TRBJ1-2, with 8 bases matching TRBD1. Germline loops: CDR1 SEHNR, CDR2 FQNEAQ (reference sequence). The CDR3 has 12 amino acids. V shed 5 bases and J 6 bases; nucleotides not matched to a gene: 2. The CDR3 spells CASSPTGDGYTF. The CDR3 DNA reads as TGTGCCAGCAGCCCGACAGGGGATGGCTACACCTTC.

The CDR3, as DNA: TGTGCCAGCAGTTTGGGATTGTGGGTAGGCTACACCTTC. This sequence encodes CASSLGLWVGYTF. The genes are TRBV28 and TRBJ1-2; no clear D. V gave up 3 bases and J gave up 8 bases, with 13 bases separating them. This CDR3 region has 13 residues. Per germline, CDR1 MDHEN and CDR2 SYDVKM.

CDR3 region: CASARTTGRLDSENTIYF. The CDR3 bases are TGTGCCAGTGCCCGGACGACAGGGAGGTTGGACTCAGAAAACACCATATATTTT. The V call is TRBV25-1, the J call TRBJ1-3; 7 nucleotides align to TRBD1. From germline, CDR1 is MGHDK and CDR2 SYGVNS. The CDR3 has 18 amino acids. J gave up 6 bases and V 9 bases, and 23 bases lay outside the gene matches. Variable domain in full (rest from reference TRBV25-1 and TRBJ1-3): EADIYQTPRYLVIGTGKKITLECSQTMGHDKMYWYQQDPGMELHLIHYSYGVNSTEKGDLSSESTVSRIRTEHFPLTLESARPSHTSQYLCASARTTGRLDSENTIYFGEGSWLTVV.

The chain uses TRBV7-2 and TRBJ1-4; possible D gene TRBD1, 6 bases. Germline lookup yields CDR1 SGHTA and CDR2 FQGNSA. Trimming removed 4 bases from V and 8 bases from J, with 20 bases in between. CDR3 size: 16 residues. Here the CDR3 reads CASSSSRGGFFEKLFF. The CDR3 DNA reads TGTGCCAGCAGCTCCTCGCGAGGGGGGTTTTTCGAAAAACTGTTTTTT.